The rows below give T cell receptor beta chains drawn from one sample of a study of T cells in Graves' hyperthyroidism and ophthalmopathy. TCRdb analysed the multiplex PCR reads with MiXCR anew, one entry per CDR3 protein. The sample yields 650,000 to 750,000 distinct CDR3 sequences, 12% to 15% seen once. The sample consisted of blood. Source of these receptors: a woman under 30 with Graves' hyperthyroidism. Both conserved end residues are part of each CDR3. The D gene is left open where the match is weak. Expanded clones get a size class; other rows say once, few or many, or leave the size out.

j_call clone_size d_call v_call cdr3_nt cdr3_aa
TRBJ1-3 few . TRBV9 TGTGCCAGCAGCGTAGTGGGGGAAATGAAAGGAAACACCATATATTTT CASSVVGEMKGNTIYF
TRBJ2-3 . . TRBV24-1 TGTGCCACCAGTGACCCCGGGGATACGCAGTATTTT CATSDPGDTQYF
TRBJ1-1 many TRBD1 TRBV25-1 TGTGCCAGCAGTGAAGGGTTGGGACAGGGTGGGACTGAAGCTTTCTTT CASSEGLGQGGTEAFF
TRBJ2-6 . TRBD1 TRBV19 TGTGCCAGTAGAGGGACAGTAAGCTCTGGGGCCAACGTCCTGACTTTC CASRGTVSSGANVLTF
TRBJ2-1 many . TRBV18 TGTGCCAGCTCACCGGCAGGGGCCCTTAATGAGCAGTTCTTC CASSPAGALNEQFF
TRBJ2-7 . TRBD1 TRBV5-1 TGCGCCAGCAGCCTGTACAGGGGTGGCTACGAGCAGTACTTC CASSLYRGGYEQYF
TRBJ1-2 few TRBD1 TRBV7-9 TGTGCCAGCAGCACCGGACAGGGTCCCTATGGCTACACCTTC CASSTGQGPYGYTF
TRBJ1-5 few TRBD1 TRBV27 TGTGCCAGCGGAAGTTCAGAACAGGGGGGTCAGCCCCAGCATTTT CASGSSEQGGQPQHF
TRBJ2-2 few . TRBV7-9 TGTGCCAGCAGCCAATGGGGCTCAAGGACCGGGGAGCTGTTTTTT CASSQWGSRTGELFF
TRBJ2-7 . TRBD1 TRBV6-2/TRBV6-3 TGTGCCAGCAGTCCACCGAGGACAGGAATCTACGAGCAGTACTTC CASSPPRTGIYEQYF
TRBJ2-3 . TRBD1 TRBV28 TGTGCCAGCAGTCCTACGGGACAGGGCGGCACAGATACGCAGTATTTT CASSPTGQGGTDTQYF
TRBJ2-1 few . TRBV19 TGTGCCAGTAGTATAGTAGGGACCTACAATGAGCAGTTCTTC CASSIVGTYNEQFF
TRBJ2-7 many . TRBV3-1 TGTGCCAGCAGCGGGGACGGGTCCTACGAGCAGTACTTC CASSGDGSYEQYF
TRBJ2-3 few . TRBV7-3 TGTGCCAGCAGCCCCGCGTGGGCGGGCACAGATACGCAGTATTTT CASSPAWAGTDTQYF
TRBJ1-5 many TRBD1 TRBV4-1 TGCGCCAGCAGCCAAGTCTGGATCCAGGGGGCCTATCAGCCCCAGCATTTT CASSQVWIQGAYQPQHF
TRBJ1-4 few . TRBV2 TGTGCCAGCAGGGCGACACAGGGAGCGGAACTGTTTTTT CASRATQGAELFF
TRBJ1-2 many . TRBV7-9 TGTGCCAGCAGTCGCAGTAACTATGGCTACACCTTC CASSRSNYGYTF
TRBJ2-3 . TRBD2 TRBV9 TGTGCCAGCAGCGTAGGGACTAGCGGGTTCGCAGATACGCAGTATTTT CASSVGTSGFADTQYF
TRBJ2-3 few . TRBV28 TGTGCCAGCAGTTTACCAGCGGAGCAGACAGATACGCAGTATTTT CASSLPAEQTDTQYF
TRBJ2-1 few . TRBV19 TGTGCCAGTAGTATCCCAAGAGCTTCCTACAATGAGCAGTTCTTC CASSIPRASYNEQFF
TRBJ2-1 many TRBD2 TRBV5-1 TGCGCCAGCAGCTTGAGGCTAGCGGGAGCTACCTACAATGAGCAGTTCTTC CASSLRLAGATYNEQFF
TRBJ1-3 many . TRBV13 TGTGCCAGCAGCTTAGGCGGGAGGTCTGGAAACACCATATATTTT CASSLGGRSGNTIYF
TRBJ2-5 many . TRBV20-1 TGCAGTGCTAGAGACCGCGGGCGGGTAGAGACCCAGTACTTC CSARDRGRVETQYF
TRBJ2-1 . TRBD2 TRBV19 TGTGCCAGTAGTCCCCGGACTAGCGGGGCGAGCTCCTACAATGAGCAGTTCTTC CASSPRTSGASSYNEQFF
TRBJ2-3 many . TRBV7-2 TGTGCCAGCAGCTTGAGGCGGGAACCAGATACGCAGTATTTT CASSLRREPDTQYF
TRBJ2-1 many . TRBV20-1 TGCAGTGCTAGCCCCCCTAATGAGCAGTTCTTC CSASPPNEQFF
TRBJ1-1 few . TRBV20-1 TGCAGTGCTAGAGATAGAAGGAAGAGGGTGAACACTGAAGCTTTCTTT CSARDRRKRVNTEAFF
TRBJ2-3 . . TRBV5-5 TGTGCCAGCAGCTCCCAGCTGGGGCCTAGCACAGATACGCAGTATTTT CASSSQLGPSTDTQYF
TRBJ2-7 few . TRBV5-1 TGCGCCAGCCATTATCCCGGGCGGCCGGACGAGCAGTACTTC CASHYPGRPDEQYF
TRBJ2-2 few . TRBV20-1 TGCAGTGCTAGCTCACGGCACACGAACACCGGGGAGCTGTTTTTT CSASSRHTNTGELFF
TRBJ2-2 . . TRBV27 TGTGCCAGCAGTTTCACGGCTCAGAACACCGGGGAGCTGTTTTTT CASSFTAQNTGELFF
TRBJ2-3 few TRBD2 TRBV11-2 TGTGCCAGCAGCTTAGATCTTACGGGACTAGCGGGAGCAACTAGCACAGATACGCAGTATTTT CASSLDLTGLAGATSTDTQYF
TRBJ2-7 . TRBD2 TRBV9 TGTGCCAGCAGCGTGGGGGGGGGAACCTACGAGCAGTACTTC CASSVGGGTYEQYF
TRBJ1-4 many . TRBV2 TGTGCCAGCAGATCACTAGGGCTAAGGGAAAAACTGTTTTTT CASRSLGLREKLFF
TRBJ1-2 . . TRBV9 TGTGCCAGCAGCCCACGACTGGACCCCCTCAGGGGCCACACCTTC CASSPRLDPLRGHTF
TRBJ2-7 many TRBD2 TRBV20-1 TGCAGTGCCCACTCCCCACTAGCGTTCTCCTACGAGCAGTACTTC CSAHSPLAFSYEQYF
TRBJ2-3 many . TRBV6-2/TRBV6-3 TGTGCCAGCAGTCGCCGGCCGGAGAACCCCCCGGCGGATACGCAGTATTTT CASSRRPENPPADTQYF
TRBJ1-1 . . TRBV28 TGTGCCAGCAGTTTATATACAGATGGGTTGAACACTGAAGCTTTCTTT CASSLYTDGLNTEAFF
TRBJ1-2 many . TRBV19 TGTGCCAGCAGTCCCCAAAACTATGGCTACACCTTC CASSPQNYGYTF
TRBJ2-1 many TRBD2 TRBV2 TGTGCCAGCAGTGAAAGGGGTACCGGGACTACCTACTACAATGAGCAGTTCTTC CASSERGTGTTYYNEQFF
TRBJ1-1 . TRBD1 TRBV19 TGTGCCAGCCGCAGGGGGGAGGAGAACACTGAAGCTTTCTTT CASRRGEENTEAFF
TRBJ2-3 few TRBD2 TRBV7-8 TGTGCCAGCAGTTCAACCCGGGGGAGGGCGAGAGATACGCAGTATTTT CASSSTRGRARDTQYF
TRBJ2-1 . . TRBV2 TGTGCCAGCAGACTCGAGTTCTTC CASRLEFF
TRBJ1-4 few TRBD1 TRBV3-1 TGTGCCAGCAGCCAACCCGGGACAGGTGTTGAAAAACTGTTTTTT CASSQPGTGVEKLFF
TRBJ2-3 many TRBD2 TRBV15 TGTGCCACCGGGGAGGGAGAGCAGGCAGATACGCAGTATTTT CATGEGEQADTQYF
TRBJ2-7 many . TRBV28 TGTGCCAGCAGCATCGACTTGGCCTACGAGCAGTACTTC CASSIDLAYEQYF
TRBJ2-7 few TRBD1 TRBV10-3 TGTGCCATGGGACGACAGGGTGGAAACGAGCAGTACTTC CAMGRQGGNEQYF
TRBJ2-5 few . TRBV7-2 TGTGCCAGCAGCTTATTTCAGAATCAAGAGACCCAGTACTTC CASSLFQNQETQYF
TRBJ1-1 . . TRBV11-2 TGTGCCAGCAGCTTAGATGCGGGCGCTGAAGCTTTCTTT CASSLDAGAEAFF
TRBJ2-7 few . TRBV6-2/TRBV6-3 TGTGCCAGCAGCAACGGGTTCGAGCAGTACTTC CASSNGFEQYF
TRBJ2-7 few TRBD2 TRBV20-1 TGCAGTGCTAGAGGGGGGGGGACTAGCGGGATCTACGAGCAGTACTTC CSARGGGTSGIYEQYF
TRBJ2-1 many TRBD2 TRBV7-2 TGTGCCAGCAGCCCAGCGGGAGCGGTCTACAATGAGCAGTTCTTC CASSPAGAVYNEQFF
TRBJ2-5 . . TRBV7-8 TGTGCCAGCAGCTTAGGGCGGTTGGTAGAACGACAAGAGACCCAGTACTTC CASSLGRLVERQETQYF
TRBJ2-1 many TRBD2 TRBV3-1 TGTGCCAGCAGCGCCCGACTAGCGAGGTCCCGCAATGAGCAGTTCTTC CASSARLARSRNEQFF
TRBJ2-7 many TRBD1 TRBV12-3/TRBV12-4 TGTGCCAGCAGTTTATTGGGGGGACAGGCCTACGAGCAGTACTTC CASSLLGGQAYEQYF
TRBJ2-7 few TRBD2 TRBV4-3 TGCGCCAGCAGCCAAGAAATAGCTAGCGGGAGGGCCCTGAAACCCGAGCAGTACTTC CASSQEIASGRALKPEQYF
TRBJ2-7 few TRBD1 TRBV20-1 TGCAGTGCTAGAACTCCGGACAGGGTCACCTCCTACGAGCAGTACTTC CSARTPDRVTSYEQYF
TRBJ2-3 few TRBD2 TRBV9 TGTGCCAGCAGCGCCTCTAGCGGGAGGACTAGCACAGATACGCAGTATTTT CASSASSGRTSTDTQYF
TRBJ2-5 many . TRBV11-2 TGTGCCAGCAGCTCGACACGAGGGTGGGAGACCCAGTACTTC CASSSTRGWETQYF
TRBJ2-2 few TRBD2 TRBV27 TGTGCCAGCAGTTCCCCGGCAAGCGGGAAGGCCGGGGAGCTGTTTTTT CASSSPASGKAGELFF